A selection of T cell receptor beta chains follows, all from one sample in a study of blood T cell repertoires in COVID-19. Clones were read by immunoSEQ multiplex PCR, and TCRdb kept only the in-frame ones, dropping some. The table records more than 150,000 clones, 65% to 90% of them present only once. The sequencing input was PBMCs or T cells enriched from blood (not recorded which). Every receptor here comes from a man aged 40-49 years who had recovered from COVID-19. Each CDR3 is given with its conserved first and last residue. A D gene is named only where the DNA matches it firmly. Clone size is given for some rows only: seen once, a few or many times, or a class if the clone is expanded.

J,length,size,V,D,CDR3,DNA
TRBJ2-7,16,once,TRBV23-1,.,CASSQSGDIPTYEQYF,TGCGCCAGCAGTCAGTCCGGGGACATACCGACCTACGAGCAGTACTTC
TRBJ2-7,12,.,TRBV28,TRBD1,CATWDRGNEQYF,TGTGCCACCTGGGACAGGGGGAACGAGCAGTACTTC
TRBJ1-2,11,.,TRBV20-1,.,CSARVEGGYTF,TGCAGTGCTAGAGTCGAGGGAGGCTACACCTTC
TRBJ2-7,15,.,TRBV27,TRBD1,CASSAGSGTAYEQYF,TGTGCCAGCAGTGCCGGCTCGGGGACAGCCTACGAGCAGTACTTC
TRBJ1-4,12,.,TRBV7-9,.,CASSTSWEKLFF,TGTGCCAGCAGTACTTCTTGGGAAAAACTGTTTTTT
TRBJ1-1,13,.,TRBV3-1/TRBV3-2,.,CASSQDVVREAFF,TGTGCCAGCAGCCAAGATGTAGTTAGAGAAGCTTTCTTT
TRBJ2-5,12,.,TRBV9,.,CASSATQETQYF,TGTGCCAGCAGCGCCACTCAAGAGACCCAGTACTTC
TRBJ1-4,15,.,TRBV6-5,.,CASSYSGGAEEKLFF,TGTGCCAGCAGTTACTCTGGGGGCGCGGAAGAAAAACTGTTTTTT
TRBJ2-1,15,.,TRBV6-5,TRBD1,CASSPTGALYNEQFF,TGTGCCAGCAGTCCGACAGGGGCCCTTTACAATGAGCAGTTCTTC
TRBJ2-3,13,.,TRBV19,.,CASSREGGDTQYF,TGTGCCAGTAGTAGGGAGGGGGGAGATACGCAGTATTTT
TRBJ1-5,17,.,TRBV5-6,TRBD1,CASSGGQGASGNQPQHF,TGTGCCAGCAGCGGCGGACAGGGGGCTTCTGGAAATCAGCCCCAGCATTTT
TRBJ1-1,13,.,TRBV29-1,.,CSASDSLNTEAFF,TGCAGCGCATCGGACAGCTTGAACACTGAAGCTTTCTTT
TRBJ2-1,15,.,TRBV7-9,TRBD2,CASSQSGSSYNEQFF,TGTGCCAGCAGCCAGAGCGGGAGCTCCTACAATGAGCAGTTCTTC
TRBJ1-2,15,few,TRBV18,TRBD1,CASSPDTGAVYGYTF,TGTGCCAGCTCACCTGACACAGGGGCTGTTTATGGCTACACCTTC
TRBJ2-1,15,.,TRBV11-2,.,CASSFGTIAYNEQFF,TGTGCCAGCAGCTTCGGAACCATAGCGTACAATGAGCAGTTCTTC
TRBJ2-2,14,.,TRBV9,.,CASSPRLLTGELFF,TGTGCCAGCAGCCCTCGACTTCTCACCGGGGAGCTGTTTTTT
TRBJ2-3,12,.,TRBV19,.,CASKAGPDTQYF,TGTGCCAGTAAGGCGGGCCCCGATACGCAGTATTTT
TRBJ2-5,14,.,TRBV29-1,TRBD1,CSVAGTGEGETQYF,TGCAGCGTAGCCGGGACAGGGGAGGGGGAGACCCAGTACTTC
TRBJ2-3,13,.,TRBV19,.,CASSDRRDSLPYF,TGTGCCAGCAGTGATAGGAGGGACTCCCTTCCGTATTTT
TRBJ2-3,13,.,TRBV29-1,.,CSVGRDGVDTQYF,TGCAGCGTTGGGAGGGACGGGGTCGATACGCAGTATTTT
TRBJ2-3,15,few,TRBV6-5,TRBD1,CASSRGGQGDDTQYF,TGTGCCAGCAGCCGAGGGGGACAGGGGGACGATACGCAGTATTTT
TRBJ2-1,17,.,TRBV4-3,TRBD2,CASSQVPSGRGGDEQFF,TGCGCCAGCAGCCAAGTCCCTAGCGGGAGGGGTGGGGATGAGCAGTTCTTC
TRBJ1-1,14,once,TRBV28,.,CASSPRGAGTEAFF,TGTGCCAGCAGCCCACGGGGGGCCGGCACTGAAGCTTTCTTT
TRBJ2-1,16,once,TRBV24-1,.,CATSDRTRVFVSEQFF,TGTGCCACCAGTGATCGTACTAGGGTATTTGTTAGTGAGCAGTTCTTC
TRBJ1-6,17,.,TRBV7-9,.,CASSLAGAETFDSPLHF,TGTGCCAGCAGCCTAGCAGGGGCAGAAACTTTCGATTCACCCCTCCACTTT
TRBJ1-1,13,once,TRBV27,.,CASRVDRWAEAFF,TGTGCCAGCAGAGTCGACAGGTGGGCTGAAGCTTTCTTT
TRBJ2-3,16,.,TRBV4-3,TRBD2,CASSQLLAASTDTQYF,TGCGCCAGCAGCCAATTACTAGCGGCTAGCACAGATACGCAGTATTTT
TRBJ1-4,15,.,TRBV5-1,.,CASSLGSQQDEKLFF,TGCGCCAGCAGCTTGGGCTCCCAGCAGGATGAAAAACTGTTTTTT